This T cell receptor beta chain was sequenced in a study of blood T cell repertoires in COVID-19. The wider study: Acute-phase and convalescent COVID-19 samples originated in the United States, Italy and Spain. T cells, B-cell-depleted T cells, or PBMCs provided the cDNA or gDNA that served as material.

Under the authors' procedure: Amplified reference gene primers provided the basis for estimating nucleated cell counts. The data were produced by immunoSEQ multiplex PCR, yet TCRdb's version contains in-frame clones alone and is incomplete. D and trimming come from the DNA, and the V and J calls and clone size come from that table. This sample has 230,000 or so clones, with 84% found just once. The CDR3 totals 16 residues. V gave up 0 bases and J gave up 4 bases; unmatched junction bases: 8. In germline, CDR1 is LNHNV, CDR2 YYDKDF (reference sequence). This TCR was recovered from a man aged 30-40 years with active or convalescent COVID-19. The material sequenced was peripheral blood. The gene calls are TRBV15 and TRBJ1-2; 7 bases are shared with TRBD1. CDR3: CATSRDLVGTVYGYTF. The CDR3 DNA is TGTGCCACCAGCAGAGATTTAGTGGGGACAGTCTATGGCTACACCTTC. The full variable domain, rest sourced from reference TRBV15 and TRBJ1-2, is DAMVIQNPRYQVTQFGKPVTLSCSQTLNHNVMYWYQQKSSQAPKLLFHYYDKDFNNEADTPDNFQSRRPNTSFCFLDIRSPGLGDTAMYLCATSRDLVGTVYGYTFGSGTRLTVV.